Listed here are 21 T cell receptor beta chains from one sample, sequenced in a study of cytomegalovirus exposure and HLA in healthy donors. It was with 60 Vbeta and 13 Jbeta primers that the PCR ran. Sequencing was performed with immunoSEQ multiplex PCR; in TCRdb, only in-frame clones are kept and a portion is missing. The sample lists approximately 140,000 clones, more than 70% occurring once. Sequenced: PBMCs. The receptors come from a male donor in good health and CMV-seropositive.

The V call is TRBV27, the J call TRBJ2-7; a possible D gene is TRBD2 (6 bases). V dropped 7 bases and J dropped 2 bases, with 15 bases sitting between them. Germline CDR1 is MNHEY and CDR2 is SMNVEV (reference sequence). CDR3 length: 14 residues. The CDR3 protein is CASTPAGPTYEQYF. The CDR3 DNA reads TGTGCCAGCACCCCAGCGGGTCCCACCTACGAGCAGTACTTC.

J is TRBJ2-2 and V is TRBV9; 9 bases map to TRBD2. The CDR3 contains 16 residues. Germline V lookup: CDR1 SGDLS, CDR2 YYNGEE. Germline trimming cut 0 bases from V and 5 bases from J; bases unmatched to any gene: 5. The CDR3 is CASSVEQAGGTGELFF. CDR3 in DNA: TGTGCCAGCAGCGTAGAGCAAGCGGGGGGTACCGGGGAGCTGTTTTTT. Complete variable domain (other parts from reference TRBV9 and TRBJ2-2): DSGVTQTPKHLITATGQRVTLRCSPRSGDLSVYWYQQSLDQGLQFLIQYYNGEERAKGNILERFSAQQFPDLHSELNLSSLELGDSALYFCASSVEQAGGTGELFFGEGSRLTVL.

The genes are TRBV18 and TRBJ1-5, with D uncertain. CDR1 is KGHSH, CDR2 LQKENI, per germline. The CDR3 loop spans 14 amino acids. The V end was cut by 3 bases, the J end by 4 bases, with 10 bases between. DNA for the CDR3: TGTGCCAGCTCACCCCCCCCCGGTAATCAGCCCCAGCATTTT. Protein sequence: CASSPPPGNQPQHF.

The V call is TRBV23-1, the J call TRBJ1-4, with D perhaps TRBD1 (6 bases). TRBV23-1 is an ORF; its function is uncertain. The length of the CDR3 is 15 residues. V lost 8 bases and J 7 bases, leaving 20 bases between the germline ends. The CDR3 bases are TGCGCCAGCCCCCCGTTGCAGGGGAACACTGAAAAACTGTTTTTT. Amino acid sequence: CASPPLQGNTEKLFF.

The chain employs TRBV28 and TRBJ2-3; TRBD1 aligns across 7 bases. This CDR3 spans 15 amino acids. V lost 3 bases to trimming and J lost 1 base; unmatched junction nucleotides: 4. Germline loops: CDR1 MDHEN, CDR2 SYDVKM. The CDR3: CASSFRQGGTDTQYF. DNA for the CDR3: TGTGCCAGCAGTTTCCGACAGGGCGGCACAGATACGCAGTATTTT.

This chain's CDR3 is CASSLTSGYNEQFF. DNA for the CDR3: TGTGCCAGCAGCTTGACTAGCGGATACAATGAGCAGTTCTTC. This chain joins TRBV7-8 and TRBJ2-1, with 9 nucleotides matching TRBD2. V lost 3 bases, J lost 4 bases, and 1 base stayed unmatched. Germline loops: CDR1 SGHVS, CDR2 FQNEAQ. The CDR3 is made up of 14 amino acids.

V and J are TRBV11-2 and TRBJ1-3; D might be TRBD1 (5 bases). V lost 3 bases and J lost 4, with 13 bases in between. The length of the CDR3 is 15 residues. Per germline, CDR1 SGHAT and CDR2 FQNNGV. CDR3 amino acids: CASSFVAGYGNTIYF. The DNA for the CDR3 is TGTGCCAGCAGCTTCGTGGCAGGGTACGGAAACACCATATATTTT.

The chain joins TRBV19 to TRBJ2-1; 7 nucleotides match TRBD2. Germline V gene sequence: CDR1 LNHDA, CDR2 SQIVND (reference sequence). Germline trimming cut 3 bases from V and 4 bases from J; bases unmatched to any gene: 6. The CDR3 loop spans 15 amino acids. The CDR3 DNA sequence: TGTGCCAGTAGTATCGGCGGGAGAGGTTACAATGAGCAGTTCTTC. This codes for CASSIGGRGYNEQFF.

The V and J genes are TRBV7-9 and TRBJ2-7; D is unclear. CDR1 is SEHNR and CDR2 is FQNEAQ in the germline V gene (reference sequence). With 6 bases removed from V and 6 bases from J, the gap between germline ends came to 18 bases. This CDR3 is 14 amino acids long. This chain's CDR3 is CASRPKTVHGEQYF. The CDR3, as DNA: TGTGCCAGCAGACCCAAAACGGTTCACGGCGAGCAGTACTTC.

The J gene is TRBJ2-7, the V gene TRBV7-2, with a weak D call TRBD1 (5 bases). Trimming removed 3 bases from V and 5 bases from J, with 11 bases in between. Germline CDR1 is SGHTA and CDR2 is FQGNSA. The CDR3 sequence is 13 residues long. The CDR3 DNA reads TGTGCCAGCAGCTTCCAGGGTATCAACGAGCAGTACTTC. This encodes CASSFQGINEQYF.

This clone appeared a few times. V usage is TRBV25-1 and J usage is TRBJ1-4; D is unresolved. The CDR3 length is 16 residues. Trimming left V 1 base short and J 6 bases short, with 15 bases between. Germline CDR1 reads MGHDK; CDR2 reads SYGVNS. CDR3 residues: CASSEFRQSRDEKLFF. The CDR3, as DNA: TGTGCCAGCAGTGAATTTCGGCAGTCCCGGGATGAAAAACTGTTTTTT.

The chain uses TRBV7-9 and TRBJ2-4; D is possibly TRBD1 (6 bases). Germline V CDR1 and CDR2: SEHNR, FQNEAQ (reference sequence). CDR3 length: 13 residues. Trimming left V 5 bases short and J 7 bases short, with 12 bases between. CDR3 bases: TGTGCCAGCAGCCAAACAGGGAGCAACATTCAGTACTTC. This gives the protein CASSQTGSNIQYF.

The chain combines TRBV28 with TRBJ2-2, with D perhaps matching TRBD2 (7 bases). The CDR3 spans 18 residues. Germline values: CDR1 MDHEN, CDR2 SYDVKM. Trimming removed 6 bases from V and 1 base from J, with 21 bases in between. The CDR3 loop is CASRALGGARENTGELFF. The CDR3 nucleotides read TGTGCCAGCAGAGCCCTAGGGGGGGCGAGGGAGAACACCGGGGAGCTGTTTTTT.

This clone has more than one count but fewer than ten. The rearrangement uses TRBV29-1 and TRBJ2-5; 11 nucleotides match TRBD2. The J segment lost 5 bases and the V segment lost 3 bases, leaving 5 bases of the junction unmatched. The CDR3 consists of 14 residues. Germline assignment: CDR1 SQVTM and CDR2 ANQGSEA. CDR3 sequence (DNA): TGCAGCGTTGATATAGCGGGGGGGCGGGAGACCCAGTACTTC. Translation gives CSVDIAGGRETQYF. The variable domain in full, with the rest retrieved from reference TRBV29-1 and TRBJ2-5, is SAVISQKPSRDICQRGTSLTIQCQVDSQVTMMFWYRQQPGQSLTLIATANQGSEATYESGFVIDKFPISRPNLTFSTLTVSNMSPEDSSIYLCSVDIAGGRETQYFGPGTRLLVL.

The chain is built from TRBV5-1 and TRBJ2-2; the match to TRBD1 covers 10 bases. This CDR3 comprises 15 residues. The J segment lost 5 bases and the V segment lost 4 bases, leaving 5 bases of the junction unmatched. The germline gives CDR1 SGHRS, CDR2 YFSETQ. CDR3: CASSTGTGVTGELFF. For the CDR3, the DNA is TGCGCCAGCAGCACCGGGACAGGGGTTACCGGGGAGCTGTTTTTT.

This chain links TRBV6-6 with TRBJ1-5; unclear D gene. This CDR3 has 14 amino acids. The V and J ends lost 2 bases and 1 base respectively, with 6 bases between them. Germline V gene lookup returns CDR1 MNHNY and CDR2 SVGAGI (reference sequence). This chain's CDR3 is CASSYPGSNQPQHF. In DNA, the CDR3 is TGTGCCAGCAGTTACCCCGGGAGCAATCAGCCCCAGCATTTT.

The chain carries TRBV27 and TRBJ2-2, with 7 positions matching TRBD1. Germline V CDR1 and CDR2: MNHEY, SMNVEV (reference sequence). The CDR3 loop spans 17 amino acids. After removal of 1 base from V and 0 bases from J, the junction contained 5 bases not matched to a gene. CDR3: CASSLFGTVANTGELFF. Here the CDR3 DNA reads TGTGCCAGCAGTTTATTTGGGACAGTCGCGAACACCGGGGAGCTGTTTTTT.

The chain combines TRBV10-2 with TRBJ2-5; 11 bases match TRBD2. The V segment lost 6 bases and the J segment 1 base; nucleotides outside the gene matches: 13. The CDR3 is 18 amino acids. CDR1 and CDR2 (germline): WSHSY, SAAADI. Here the CDR3 DNA reads TGCGCCAGCAGCCGAGTGGGGCTAGCGGGAGGCCTCCAAGAGACCCAGTACTTC. Translated, it gives CASSRVGLAGGLQETQYF.

The chain combines TRBV28 with TRBJ2-7; weak D call: TRBD2 (5 bases). CDR1 and CDR2 from the germline V gene are MDHEN and SYDVKM. The CDR3 length is 11 residues. Trimming took off 4 bases at V and 5 bases at J, with 6 bases between the two ends. For the CDR3, the DNA is TGTGCCAGCAGTTCCGGGAACGAGCAGTACTTC. This gives the protein CASSSGNEQYF.

V and J are TRBV7-9 and TRBJ1-1; D ambiguous. Germline V gene lookup returns CDR1 SEHNR and CDR2 FQNEAQ (reference sequence). Trimming removed 5 bases at V and 5 bases at J, with 12 bases between. The CDR3 length is 13 residues. In DNA form, the CDR3 reads TGTGCCAGCAGCCGCAAGGCGGGTACTGAAGCTTTCTTT. Translation gives CASSRKAGTEAFF.

This clone turned up a few times. The chain combines TRBV5-1 with TRBJ2-5; 8 bases agree with TRBD2. Germline loops: CDR1 SGHRS, CDR2 YFSETQ. The junction had 3 bases not matched to a gene; V was cut back by 1 base and J by 1 base. This CDR3 contains 15 residues. CDR3 sequence: CASSLNSGIQETQYF. CDR3 in DNA: TGCGCCAGCAGCTTGAATAGCGGGATCCAAGAGACCCAGTACTTC. Complete variable domain (other parts from reference TRBV5-1 and TRBJ2-5): KAGVTQTPRYLIKTRGQQVTLSCSPISGHRSVSWYQQTPGQGLQFLFEYFSETQRNKGNFPGRFSGRQFSNSRSEMNVSTLELGDSALYLCASSLNSGIQETQYFGPGTRLLVL.